This entry lists 2 T cell receptor beta chains sequenced from one sample in a study of cytomegalovirus exposure and HLA in healthy donors (dated by TCRdb to 2015 to 2018). The library was built by means of the immunoSEQ multiplex PCR assay. For the multiplex PCR, a mixture combining 60 forward primers for TCR Vbeta segments and 13 reverse primers for TCR Jbeta segments was used. In TCRdb, the immuneACCESS table is reduced to in-frame sequences with V and J assigned. These tables do not hold every clone; where another copy was compared, an unresolved V gene accounts for under half, and the others remain unexplained. The sample has about 100,000 clones on record, roughly 82% of them singletons. The ten largest clones take up about 1.2% of the sample. The sequencing sample was made of PBMCs. Receptors were obtained from a young woman in good health and CMV-seronegative.

The CDR3 DNA is TGTGCCAGCAGTACCGGACAGAACACTGAAGCTTTCTTT. Translated: CASSTGQNTEAFF. The V gene is TRBV2, the J gene TRBJ1-1, with D possibly matching TRBD1 (5 bases). V lost 5 bases and J lost 1, with 8 bases in between. This CDR3 has 13 amino acids. In germline, CDR1 is SNHLY, CDR2 FYNNEI.

The rearrangement uses TRBV7-2 and TRBJ2-3, with D unresolved. This CDR3 region has 13 residues. Germline V gene sequence: CDR1 SGHTA, CDR2 FQGNSA. The V end was cut by 5 bases, the J end by 0 bases, with 6 bases between. The CDR3 loop is CASSAYSTDTQYF. CDR3 coding DNA: TGTGCCAGCAGCGCGTATAGCACAGATACGCAGTATTTT.